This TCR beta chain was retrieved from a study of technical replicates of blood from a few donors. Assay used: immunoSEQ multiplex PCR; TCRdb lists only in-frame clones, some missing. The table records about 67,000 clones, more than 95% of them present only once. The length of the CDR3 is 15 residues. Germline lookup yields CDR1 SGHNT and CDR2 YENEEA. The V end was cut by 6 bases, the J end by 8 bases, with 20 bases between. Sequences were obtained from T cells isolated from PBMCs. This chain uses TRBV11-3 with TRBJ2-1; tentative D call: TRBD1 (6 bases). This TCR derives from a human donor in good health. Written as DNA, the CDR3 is TGTGCCAGCAGGGGGGACACCCCGGCTCTCCATGAGCAGTTCTTC. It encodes CASRGDTPALHEQFF.